This record concerns one TCR beta chain sequence. Antigen unknown. Investigators performed immunoSEQ version v3.0 at survey level. Sequencing used immunoSEQ multiplex PCR; TCRdb keeps in-frame clones, though not all of them. Of fewer than 20,000 clones in the sample, around 87% were seen once. The data belong to a study of long-term antiretroviral therapy in people with HIV. As for the study in general: In the earliest collections, sampling predates the 2015 immediate-ART recommendation by about a decade. Findings and limits, study-wide: Dominant in the repertoire at all time points were clones expanded before ART.

CDR1 is SGHRS, CDR2 YFSETQ, per germline. This CDR3 spans 14 amino acids. V was trimmed by 3 bases and J by 2 bases, leaving 12 bases between them. At minimum, one pre-ART and two post-ART PBMC samples were obtained from each donor. Treatment for every participant with HIV took place in the United States. The gene calls are TRBV5-1 and TRBJ2-7; possibly TRBD1 or TRBD2 for D (5 bases each). The clonotype comes from a man in his fifties or sixties with HIV. This specimen consisted of unsorted PBMCs, obtained 4.2 years after starting antiretroviral therapy. CDR3 region: CASSSVGATYEQYF. In DNA, the CDR3 is TGCGCCAGCAGCTCGGTCGGGGCAACCTACGAGCAGTACTTC.